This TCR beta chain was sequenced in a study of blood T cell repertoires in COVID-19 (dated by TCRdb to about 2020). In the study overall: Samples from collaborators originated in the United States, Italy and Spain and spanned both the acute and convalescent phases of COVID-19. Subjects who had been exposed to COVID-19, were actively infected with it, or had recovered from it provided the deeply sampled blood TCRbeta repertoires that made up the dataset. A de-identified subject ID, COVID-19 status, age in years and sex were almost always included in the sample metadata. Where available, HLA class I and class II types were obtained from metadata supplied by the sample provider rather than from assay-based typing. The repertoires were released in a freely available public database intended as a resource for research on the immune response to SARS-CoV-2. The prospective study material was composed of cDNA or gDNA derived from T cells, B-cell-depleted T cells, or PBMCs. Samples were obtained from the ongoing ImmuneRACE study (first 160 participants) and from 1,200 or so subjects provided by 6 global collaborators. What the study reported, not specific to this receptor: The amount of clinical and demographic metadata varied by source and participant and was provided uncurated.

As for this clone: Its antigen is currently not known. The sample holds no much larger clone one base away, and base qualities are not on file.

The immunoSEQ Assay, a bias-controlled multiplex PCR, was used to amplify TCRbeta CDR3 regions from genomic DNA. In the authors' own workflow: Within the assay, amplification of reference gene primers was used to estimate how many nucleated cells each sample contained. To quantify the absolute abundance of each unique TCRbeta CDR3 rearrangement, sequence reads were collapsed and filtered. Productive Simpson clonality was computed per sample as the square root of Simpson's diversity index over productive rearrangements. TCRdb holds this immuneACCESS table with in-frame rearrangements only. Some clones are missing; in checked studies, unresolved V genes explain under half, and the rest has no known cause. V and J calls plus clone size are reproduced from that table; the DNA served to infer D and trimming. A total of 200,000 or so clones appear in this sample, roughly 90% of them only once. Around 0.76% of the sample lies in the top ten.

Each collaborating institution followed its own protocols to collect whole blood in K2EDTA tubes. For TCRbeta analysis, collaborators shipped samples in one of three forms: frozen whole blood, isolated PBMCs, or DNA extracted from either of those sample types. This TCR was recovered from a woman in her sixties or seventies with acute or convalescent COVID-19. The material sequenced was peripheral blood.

The DNA sequence is TGCGCCAGCAGCTTATCGGGGGTGAACACTGAAGCTTTCTTT. Translation gives CASSLSGVNTEAFF. The chain joins TRBV5-1 to TRBJ1-1; a tentative D call is TRBD1 (5 bases match). The cysteine opens and the phenylalanine closes a CDR3 of 14 amino acids. Just the 42-base CDR3 DNA is kept, in frame starting at base 1. CDR1 and CDR2, per the germline V gene, are SGHRS and YFSETQ. V is clipped by 2 bases and J by 0 bases, and the sequence between their germline boundaries is 8 bases long.